These T cell receptor beta chains were read from a single sample in a study of PD-1 blockade in mismatch repair-deficient tumors. This table comes from immunoSEQ multiplex PCR, and its TCRdb copy is limited to in-frame clones, with some not included. This repertoire shows thousands of clones, more than 70% found once; its top ten account for about 1%. Sequencing used PBMCs, obtained less than 47 weeks after starting pembrolizumab. These receptors were collected from an adult with mismatch repair-deficient cancer. The CDR3 runs from the conserved cysteine through the conserved F or W. Fields, in order: V gene, clone size, J gene, CDR3 protein. Size is omitted from some rows. Given values are once, few, many or a class for expanded clones.

>TRBV14|.|TRBJ2-5
CASSLSFSGGEEETQYF
>TRBV7-8|.|TRBJ2-7
CASSFSPAGATYEQYF
>TRBV27|.|TRBJ2-2
CASQGRSGRAATGELFF
>TRBV5-1|.|TRBJ1-1
CASKWGGLVTEAFF
>TRBV28|.|TRBJ1-1
CASSWANTEAFF
>TRBV30|.|TRBJ2-3
CAWGGTGTDTQYF
>TRBV5-4|.|TRBJ2-3
CASSFKTSGVTDTQYF
>TRBV6-1|.|TRBJ1-4
CASSERQGAGKLFF
>TRBV15|.|TRBJ1-5
CATSKGQGASQPQHF
>TRBV6-1|.|TRBJ2-7
CASSEASSGSYEQYF
>TRBV19|.|TRBJ2-6
CASSKVQVSGANVLTF
>TRBV5-1|once|TRBJ1-3
CASSLPSPGNTIYF
>TRBV15|.|TRBJ2-2
CATSSRLVSEAGELFF
>TRBV5-1|once|TRBJ2-5
CASSLGQGQETQYF
>TRBV7-2|.|TRBJ2-1
CASSLYLAGGFEQFF
>TRBV7-2|.|TRBJ2-3
CASTGLNTDTQYF
>TRBV5-4|.|TRBJ2-3
CASSLGGAGTDTQYF
>TRBV28|.|TRBJ1-4
CASSPAGGGLNEKLFF
>TRBV2|.|TRBJ1-6
CASSSAIRGSPLHF
>TRBV5-1|.|TRBJ2-1
CASSSAVFFYNEQFF
>TRBV5-1|.|TRBJ1-1
CASSPGTGGWGTEAFF
>TRBV7-9|.|TRBJ1-1
CASTPMGGNTEAFF
>TRBV4-1|.|TRBJ2-7
CASSPTTSGSYEQYF
>TRBV6-5|.|TRBJ2-7
CASRDRGNYEQYF
>TRBV7-8|once|TRBJ1-1
CASSSNRVNPEAFF
>TRBV11-2|.|TRBJ1-2
CASSLARDSYGYTF
>TRBV11-3|.|TRBJ1-1
CASSFGQYFTEAFF
>TRBV2|.|TRBJ2-5
CASSLNRGSETQYF
>TRBV11-3|.|TRBJ2-1
CASSLETGSMRDEQFF
>TRBV6-5|.|TRBJ2-5
CASRTNRVPETQYF
>TRBV29-1|.|TRBJ2-7
CSVDPKGGEQYF
>TRBV7-6|once|TRBJ2-3
CASSESPGTDTQYF
>TRBV7-9|.|TRBJ2-5
CASSLSRTLQETQYF
>TRBV28|.|TRBJ1-5
CASMPRIRGSYQPQHF
>TRBV5-1|.|TRBJ2-2
CASRSNAGANTGELFF
>TRBV5-1|.|TRBJ2-1
CASSLGASGYNEQFF
>TRBV6-5|.|TRBJ2-1
CASRPPGGNEQFF
>TRBV4-2|.|TRBJ1-4
CASSQGTGPNEKLFF
>TRBV7-2|.|TRBJ1-2
CASSTDRFYGYTF
>TRBV2|.|TRBJ2-1
CASRWTSGSYNEQFF
>TRBV1|.|TRBJ1-6
CTSGQDFPTGGRYSPLHF